One and the same sample provided the 5 T cell receptor beta chains below, sequenced in a study of blood T cell repertoires in COVID-19. Only in-frame clones appear in the TCRdb table, and some are missing; sequencing was by immunoSEQ multiplex PCR. The profile shows hundreds of thousands of clones, approximately 80% of them singletons. Sequenced: peripheral blood. The receptors here all came from an elderly woman with COVID-19, enrolled during active disease.

The V gene is TRBV4-2, the J gene TRBJ2-7, with D possibly TRBD2 on 8 matching bases. Germline lookup yields CDR1 LGHNA and CDR2 YNFKEQ. This CDR3 has 16 residues. Trimming left V 2 bases short and J 6 bases short, with 20 bases between. The CDR3 here is CASSQSPGLGGFEQYF. CDR3 in DNA: TGTGCCAGCAGCCAATCGCCGGGACTAGGGGGCTTCGAGCAGTACTTC.

This clone has more than one count but fewer than ten. The chain has TRBV7-2 and TRBJ1-1; possible D gene TRBD1, 5 bases. This CDR3 spans 14 amino acids. Germline loops: CDR1 SGHTA, CDR2 FQGNSA. The V gene lost 5 bases and the J gene lost 4 bases, with 14 bases spanning the gap. The CDR3 spells CASSPQQGFTEAFF. CDR3 DNA sequence: TGTGCCAGCAGCCCCCAGCAGGGTTTCACTGAAGCTTTCTTT.

The genes are TRBV10-1 and TRBJ2-3; 7 bases match TRBD1. The CDR3 is 15 amino acids. The germline V gene encodes CDR1 WNHNN and CDR2 SYGVQD (reference sequence). Trimming removed 3 bases from V and 2 bases from J; junction bases left unmatched: 5. The CDR3 sequence: CASSDPGQYTDTQYF. Here the CDR3 DNA reads TGCGCCAGCAGTGACCCGGGACAGTACACAGATACGCAGTATTTT.

The chain joins TRBV19 to TRBJ1-2, with TRBD1 matching over 9 bases. J lost 7 bases, V lost 6 bases, and 6 bases had no gene match. The CDR3 runs to 13 residues. Germline CDR1 is LNHDA and CDR2 is SQIVND (reference sequence). CDR3 in amino acids: CASREQGARGYTF. In DNA, the CDR3 is TGTGCCAGTAGAGAACAGGGGGCGCGTGGCTACACCTTC.

The V gene is TRBV6-6, the J gene TRBJ2-7, with D perhaps TRBD2 (6 bases). Germline CDR1 reads MNHNY; CDR2 reads SVGAGI (reference sequence). The CDR3 loop spans 14 amino acids. Deletions cut 2 bases from V and 4 bases from J, with 12 bases between. CDR3 nucleotide sequence: TGTGCCAGCAGTTACCGGGCAGGAGGGTACGAGCAGTACTTC. Translation gives CASSYRAGGYEQYF.